The clone carrying this T cell receptor (beta chain) was detected many times. This entry belongs to a study of blood T cell repertoires in COVID-19. Assay: immunoSEQ multiplex PCR; the TCRdb copy retains only in-frame clones and omits some. The sample has about 210,000 clones, approximately 81% seen once. The sample consisted of PBMCs or T cells enriched from blood (not recorded which). The sequence came from a woman in her forties or fifties with acute COVID-19.

The CDR3 sequence is CASSFLDEQFF. The CDR3 DNA follows: TGTGCCAGCAGTTTCCTAGATGAGCAGTTCTTC. This sequence joins TRBV27 and TRBJ2-1; D gene unclear. V was trimmed by 3 bases and J by 8 bases, leaving 5 bases between them. The CDR3 totals 11 residues. Germline lookup yields CDR1 MNHEY and CDR2 SMNVEV (reference sequence).